The 26 T cell receptor beta chains presented below share a single source sample, sequenced in a study of blood T cell repertoires in COVID-19. Generated by immunoSEQ multiplex PCR, the TCRdb table keeps only in-frame clones and is missing some. The table lists 200,000 to 300,000 clones, approximately 90% of them singletons, with roughly 1.2% in the top ten. Source material: PBMCs or T cells enriched from blood (not recorded which). The receptors were sampled from a woman aged 40 to 50 with acute COVID-19.

The chain recombines TRBV25-1 with TRBJ1-4, with 11 bases matching TRBD1. This CDR3 is 14 amino acids long. Unmatched junction bases numbered 0, after V lost 4 bases and J lost 5 bases. Germline V lookup: CDR1 MGHDK, CDR2 SYGVNS. This CDR3 reads CASSGTGGNEKLFF. For the CDR3, the DNA is TGTGCCAGCAGTGGGACAGGGGGCAATGAAAAACTGTTTTTT.

This clone has only one observation. The chain is built from TRBV9 and TRBJ2-5; D perhaps matches TRBD2 (7 bases). The CDR3 runs 16 residues. In germline, CDR1 is SGDLS, CDR2 YYNGEE. Trimming took off 2 bases at V and 5 bases at J, with 19 bases between the two ends. The CDR3 loop is CASSVGLAGAGETQYF. The CDR3 region has the DNA TGTGCCAGCAGCGTCGGACTCGCGGGGGCGGGGGAGACCCAGTACTTC.

The rearrangement links TRBV28 to TRBJ2-7; 7 bases fit TRBD2. The CDR3 runs to 16 residues. Germline CDR1 reads MDHEN; CDR2 reads SYDVKM. V lost 3 bases to trimming and J lost 2 bases; unmatched junction nucleotides: 10. The CDR3 bases are TGTGCCAGCAGTTTTATTGATGCGGGAGCTGCCTACGAGCAGTACTTC. It is translated as CASSFIDAGAAYEQYF.

The gene calls are TRBV5-6 and TRBJ1-1; D unclear. This CDR3 region has 13 residues. The V end was cut by 6 bases, the J end by 0 bases, with 9 bases between. Germline V gives CDR1 SGHDT, CDR2 YYEEEE. The CDR3 loop reads CASTINLNTEAFF. For the CDR3, the DNA is TGTGCCAGCACCATTAACTTGAACACTGAAGCTTTCTTT.

The chain joins TRBV5-1 to TRBJ1-4, with TRBD1 matching 8 bases. This CDR3 has 14 residues. Germline CDR1 is SGHRS and CDR2 is YFSETQ. V shed 2 bases and J 6 bases; nucleotides not matched to a gene: 3. The CDR3 DNA sequence: TGCGCCAGCAGCTTTCAGGGGGCGGATGAAAAACTGTTTTTT. Amino acid sequence: CASSFQGADEKLFF.

Details on this clone: Germline is not matched at one junction end, which may reflect a read error. The V gene is TRBV7-7, the J gene TRBJ2-3; a weak D match, TRBD2 (5 bases). Germline CDR1 and CDR2: SSHAT and FNYEAQ (reference sequence). The CDR3 extends over 13 amino acids. DNA for the CDR3: TGTGCTAGCAGCTCGTCCGGGGAAGGTACGCAGTATTTT. Protein product: CASSSSGEGTQYF. The full variable domain, rest sourced from reference TRBV7-7 and TRBJ2-3, is GAGVSQSPRYKVTKRGQDVTLRCDPISSHATLYWYQQALGQGPEFLTYFNYEAQPDKSGLPSDRFSAERPEGSISTLTIQRTEQRDSAMYRCASSSSGEGTQYFGPGTRLTVL.

The rearrangement links TRBV24-1 to TRBJ1-5; D is perhaps TRBD1 (5 bases). V lost 5 bases and J lost 3, with 13 bases in between. CDR1 and CDR2 (germline): KGHDR, SFDVKD. This CDR3 contains 15 residues. CDR3 loop: CATSGAGMDNQPQHF. Written as DNA, the CDR3 is TGTGCCACCAGTGGGGCAGGGATGGACAATCAGCCCCAGCATTTT.

The table lists this clone with a few counts. The V and J genes are TRBV2 and TRBJ2-2; the match to TRBD2 covers 15 bases. The trim removed 6 bases at V and 7 bases at J, leaving 6 bases unmatched. Germline V gene sequence: CDR1 SNHLY, CDR2 FYNNEI. The CDR3 is 16 residues long. CDR3 sequence: CASRGTSGRRGGELFF. The DNA of the CDR3 is TGTGCCAGCAGGGGGACTAGCGGGAGGCGAGGCGGGGAGCTGTTTTTT. The full variable domain, rest sourced from reference TRBV2 and TRBJ2-2, is EPEVTQTPSHQVTQMGQEVILRCVPISNHLYFYWYRQILGQKVEFLVSFYNNEISEKSEIFDDQFSVERPDGSNFTLKIRSTKLEDSAMYFCASRGTSGRRGGELFFGEGSRLTVL.

The chain couples TRBV14 to TRBJ2-5; D is uncertain. CDR1 and CDR2 from the germline V gene are SGHDN and FVKESK. Trimming cost V 1 base and J 3 bases, with 6 bases left between them. This CDR3 has 13 amino acids. CDR3 region: CASSQANEETQYF. In DNA form, the CDR3 reads TGTGCCAGCAGCCAAGCTAATGAAGAGACCCAGTACTTC.

This chain connects TRBV2 to TRBJ1-1, with D perhaps matching TRBD1 (6 bases). Trimming took off 5 bases at V and 5 bases at J, with 15 bases between the two ends. Per the germline V gene, CDR1 is SNHLY and CDR2 is FYNNEI. The CDR3 totals 14 residues. The CDR3 DNA is TGTGCCAGCAGTTTAACAACAGGGTGGACTGAAGCTTTCTTT. This codes for CASSLTTGWTEAFF.

This chain uses TRBV3-1 (or the pseudogene TRBV3-2) with TRBJ1-5; D is unresolved. This CDR3 contains 14 residues. The germline V and J ends were trimmed by 1 base and 5 bases, with 9 bases remaining between them. CDR1 is LGHDT, CDR2 YNNKEL, per germline (reference sequence). In nucleotides, the CDR3 is TGTGCCAGCAGCCAAGCACTAGGCGATCAGCCCCAGCATTTT. As protein: CASSQALGDQPQHF.

This clone was counted a few times. The J gene is TRBJ1-5, the V gene TRBV10-2, with D hard to call. CDR3 length equals 14 residues. Germline loops: CDR1 WSHSY, CDR2 SAAADI. Trimming took 5 bases from V and 4 from J, leaving 12 bases between them. CDR3 sequence reads: CASSPPGENQPQHF. Written as DNA, the CDR3 is TGCGCCAGCAGTCCCCCCGGGGAAAATCAGCCCCAGCATTTT.

The chain uses TRBV24-1 and TRBJ2-1; 11 bases match TRBD2. The CDR3 sequence is 17 residues long. The junction had 8 bases not matched to a gene; V was cut back by 4 bases and J by 4 bases. Germline V gene lookup returns CDR1 KGHDR and CDR2 SFDVKD. CDR3 region: CATSDRTLAGGYNEQFF. CDR3 DNA sequence: TGTGCCACCAGTGACCGCACTCTAGCGGGAGGTTACAATGAGCAGTTCTTC.

J is TRBJ2-1 and V is TRBV30; TRBD2 is a possible D gene (6 bases). The CDR3 has 15 amino acids. Trimming stripped 1 base from V and 3 bases from J, with 13 bases between. Germline CDR1 reads GTSNPN; CDR2 reads SVGIG (reference sequence). The CDR3, as DNA: TGTGCCTGGAGTGGAATTAGCGGAATCTACAATGAGCAGTTCTTC. This codes for CAWSGISGIYNEQFF.

The rearrangement joins TRBV5-1 to TRBJ2-3; weak D call: TRBD2 (6 bases). Germline loops: CDR1 SGHRS, CDR2 YFSETQ. The CDR3 is made up of 15 amino acids. The V end was cut by 0 bases, the J end by 4 bases, with 12 bases between. DNA of the CDR3: TGCGCCAGCAGCTTGGTTCCGACTAGTGCAGATACGCAGTATTTT. Translated: CASSLVPTSADTQYF.

J is TRBJ1-1 and V is TRBV4-3, with D unresolved. This CDR3 is 14 amino acids long. Trimming cost V 0 bases and J 11 bases, with 16 bases left between them. Per the germline V gene, CDR1 is LGHNA and CDR2 is YSLEER. The CDR3 loop is CASSQDSGTTAAFF. CDR3 sequence (DNA): TGCGCCAGCAGCCAAGACTCCGGAACTACGGCTGCTTTCTTT.

The chain uses TRBV12-3 or TRBV12-4 and TRBJ2-1; the D is unclear. The CDR3 contains 13 residues. Trimming took off 3 bases at V and 9 bases at J, with 12 bases between the two ends. CDR3 amino acids: CASSFERMSEQFF. The CDR3 DNA reads as TGTGCCAGCAGTTTTGAAAGAATGAGTGAGCAGTTCTTC.

This clone was detected only once. This sequence joins TRBV27 and TRBJ2-7; 7 bases are a match to TRBD1. The CDR3 extends over 12 amino acids. Germline loops: CDR1 MNHEY, CDR2 SMNVEV (reference sequence). Trimming removed 11 bases from V and 4 bases from J; junction bases left unmatched: 8. The chain's CDR3 is CASGQPIYEQYF. The CDR3 coding sequence is TGTGCCTCGGGACAGCCAATATACGAGCAGTACTTC.

The V gene is TRBV5-4, the J gene TRBJ1-1, with 7 bases lining up with TRBD1. Per germline, CDR1 SGHNT and CDR2 YYREEE (reference sequence). Trimming at V came to 4 bases and at J to 1 base, leaving 10 bases not matched to a gene. This CDR3 spans 16 amino acids. The CDR3 loop is CASSTPLTGSNTEAFF. The CDR3 DNA follows: TGTGCCAGCAGCACACCCTTGACAGGGTCGAACACTGAAGCTTTCTTT.

The chain employs TRBV27 and TRBJ2-2, with 8 bases aligning to TRBD1. With V trimmed by 4 bases and J by 9 bases, 13 bases remained unmatched. The CDR3 covers 16 residues. CDR1 and CDR2 (germline): MNHEY, SMNVEV (reference sequence). The CDR3 coding sequence is TGTGCCAGCAGTTCCAGAGCCCGACAGGGGAGTAGGGAGCTGTTTTTT. Amino acids: CASSSRARQGSRELFF.

This clone was seen repeatedly, ten times or more. The chain combines TRBV7-9 with TRBJ1-1; 8 bases fit TRBD1. The junction had 6 bases not matched to a gene; V was cut back by 5 bases and J by 1 base. The CDR3 is made up of 15 amino acids. In germline, CDR1 is SEHNR, CDR2 FQNEAQ (reference sequence). CDR3 DNA sequence: TGTGCCAGCAGCCCCGGACAGGGCTGGAACACTGAAGCTTTCTTT. Translating it yields CASSPGQGWNTEAFF. Full variable domain (remainder filled in from reference TRBV7-9 and TRBJ1-1): DTGVSQNPRHKITKRGQNVTFRCDPISEHNRLYWYRQTLGQGPEFLTYFQNEAQLEKSRLLSDRFSAERPKGSFSTLEIQRTEQGDSAMYLCASSPGQGWNTEAFFGQGTRLTVV.

This rearrangement joins TRBV12-1 to TRBJ1-1; the table's D call of TRBD1 was not tested on the DNA. TRBV12-1 is labeled a pseudogene. The CDR3 consists of 12 residues. CDR3 residues: CASSKGQGRAFF. The DNA of the CDR3 is TGTGCCAGCAGCAAAGGACAGGGACGAGCTTTCTTT.

V is TRBV7-9 and J is TRBJ1-2; perhaps TRBD1 as D (5 bases). The CDR3 consists of 16 residues. V dropped 2 bases and J dropped 0 bases, with 13 bases sitting between them. The germline V gene encodes CDR1 SEHNR and CDR2 FQNEAQ (reference sequence). CDR3 coding DNA: TGTGCCAGCAGCTTACCCGACAGCACCTCTAACTATGGCTACACCTTC. Protein sequence: CASSLPDSTSNYGYTF. Variable domain in full (rest from reference TRBV7-9 and TRBJ1-2): DTGVSQNPRHKITKRGQNVTFRCDPISEHNRLYWYRQTLGQGPEFLTYFQNEAQLEKSRLLSDRFSAERPKGSFSTLEIQRTEQGDSAMYLCASSLPDSTSNYGYTFGSGTRLTVV.

This clone has just one count. For the CDR3, the DNA is TGCGCCAGCAGCCACGAATCTACAGGGGTCACCGGGGAGCTGTTTTTT. Translation gives CASSHESTGVTGELFF. V gene TRBV4-1 combines with J gene TRBJ2-2; 7 bases fit TRBD1. This CDR3 is 16 amino acids long. CDR1 MGHRA and CDR2 YSYEKL come from the germline V gene. Trimming cost V 3 bases and J 4 bases; bases outside gene matches: 8.

The table lists this clone with a few counts. The chain employs TRBV30 and TRBJ1-2; a possible D gene is TRBD1 (5 bases). With 5 bases removed from V and 5 bases from J, the gap between germline ends came to 15 bases. This CDR3 contains 13 residues. CDR1 and CDR2 from the germline V gene are GTSNPN and SVGIG (reference sequence). This chain's CDR3 is CAWDPDKTYGYTF. For the CDR3, the DNA is TGTGCCTGGGACCCGGACAAAACGTATGGCTACACCTTC. Full variable domain (rest looked up from reference TRBV30 and TRBJ1-2): SQTIHQWPATLVQPVGSPLSLECTVEGTSNPNLYWYRQAAGRGLQLLFYSVGIGQISSEVPQNLSASRPQDRQFILSSKKLLLSDSGFYLCAWDPDKTYGYTFGSGTRLTVV.

This clone was observed once. The rearrangement links TRBV28 to TRBJ1-2, with no clear D. The length of the CDR3 is 12 residues. Germline V gene lookup returns CDR1 MDHEN and CDR2 SYDVKM. V dropped 5 bases and J dropped 4 bases, with 8 bases sitting between them. The CDR3 nucleotides are TGTGCCAGCAGTACGCTCAGCTATGGCTACACCTTC. It yields the protein CASSTLSYGYTF.